This record looks at one TCR beta chain sequence and its context. What it recognizes is unknown. The data stem from a study of a mutant IDH1 vaccine in newly diagnosed glioma. Produced via immunoSEQ multiplex PCR; TCRdb's table is partial and in-frame only. The sample has roughly 28,000 clones; roughly 90% are singletons. Study-level points and caveats: Seemingly, pseudoprogression had no relation to changes in the top peripheral T cell clonotypes.

Regarding time point: week 5, during vaccination. Alongside topical imiquimod, each dose of vaccine comprised 300 ug of mutant IDH1 20-mer peptide. CDR3 size: 14 residues. Trimming at V came to 5 bases and at J to 1 base, leaving 4 bases not matched to a gene. CDR1 and CDR2 (germline): SGHTA, FQGNSA. The sequencing used PBMCs, collected from a glioma patient whose treatment included an IDH1 peptide vaccine. The chain carries TRBV7-2 and TRBJ1-2; 7 bases align to TRBD1. The clonotype comes from a man between 18 and 35 years old with glioma. CDR3 protein: CASSLQGGNYGYTF. The CDR3 nucleotides read TGTGCCAGCAGCCTCCAGGGGGGTAACTATGGCTACACCTTC. Filled out from reference TRBV7-2 and TRBJ1-2, the complete variable domain reads GAGVSQSPSNKVTEKGKDVELRCDPISGHTALYWYRQSLGQGLEFLIYFQGNSAPDKSGLPSDRFSAERTGGSVSTLTIQRTQQEDSAVYLCASSLQGGNYGYTFGSGTRLTVV.